A single sample gave rise to the 11 T cell receptor beta chains below, sequenced in a study of PD-1 blockade in mismatch repair-deficient tumors. TCRdb keeps only in-frame clones here, not all; method: immunoSEQ multiplex PCR. The data hold approximately 130,000 clones, with roughly 86% observed a single time. The source was peripheral blood, collected 44 weeks after starting pembrolizumab. These receptors originate from an adult with mismatch repair-deficient cancer.

The chain is built from TRBV6-5 and TRBJ1-2; D is possibly TRBD1 (6 bases). This CDR3 region has 15 residues. The V and J ends lost 7 bases and 0 bases respectively, with 15 bases between them. Germline loops: CDR1 MNHEY, CDR2 SVGAGI. The CDR3 loop reads CASTSGAISNYGYTF. CDR3 in DNA: TGTGCCAGCACCTCAGGGGCAATCTCTAACTATGGCTACACCTTC.

The genes are TRBV10-3 and TRBJ2-7; TRBD1 is a possible D gene (6 bases). The CDR3 is 15 residues long. V lost 6 bases, J lost 3 bases, and 18 bases lay in between. Germline lookup yields CDR1 ENHRY and CDR2 SYGVKD. CDR3 DNA sequence: TGTGCCATCAGGGTAAACGGGACAAGGGTCTACGAGCAGTACTTC. Protein sequence: CAIRVNGTRVYEQYF.

This chain links TRBV11-2 with TRBJ2-2; possible D gene TRBD2, 6 bases. CDR3 length: 17 amino acids. CDR1 is SGHAT, CDR2 FQNNGV, per germline. V lost 2 bases, J lost 2 bases, and 15 bases lay in between. This chain's CDR3 is CASSLRAGGINTGELFF. For the CDR3, the DNA is TGTGCCAGCAGCTTAAGGGCTGGCGGGATCAACACCGGGGAGCTGTTTTTT.

This chain uses TRBV2 with TRBJ2-5, with D uncertain. The CDR3 runs to 12 residues. The V end was cut by 8 bases, the J end by 2 bases, with 9 bases between. Germline CDR1 SNHLY, CDR2 FYNNEI. CDR3: CASSAAQETQYF. In DNA form, the CDR3 reads TGTGCCAGCTCTGCGGCTCAAGAGACCCAGTACTTC.

The chain couples TRBV28 to TRBJ2-6; D call uncertain. V shed 3 bases and J shed 0 bases, with 9 bases lying between them. Germline V gene sequence: CDR1 MDHEN, CDR2 SYDVKM. The length of the CDR3 is 16 residues. CDR3 region: CASSLSGISGANVLTF. CDR3 nucleotide sequence: TGTGCCAGCAGTTTGTCCGGTATCTCTGGGGCCAACGTCCTGACTTTC.

V and J are TRBV5-1 and TRBJ2-2, with 8 positions matching TRBD1. Germline V gives CDR1 SGHRS, CDR2 YFSETQ. With V trimmed by 4 bases and J by 4 bases, 15 bases remained unmatched. This CDR3 comprises 18 residues. CDR3 sequence (DNA): TGCGCCAGCAGCCCGGGCCACGGCGGACAGGGCGGCACCGGGGAGCTGTTTTTT. Its translation is CASSPGHGGQGGTGELFF.

V usage is TRBV6-4 and J usage is TRBJ1-1; 9 positions match TRBD1. The ends lost 5 bases at V and 10 bases at J; junction bases unmatched: 8. The CDR3 has 13 amino acids. CDR1 and CDR2 (germline): MRHNA, SNTAGT. CDR3 DNA sequence: TGTGCCAGCAGTCCCGGGACAGGGAGAGTAGCTTTCTTT. This translates into CASSPGTGRVAFF.

J is TRBJ1-1 and V is TRBV5-1; TRBD1 might be the D (6 bases). Per germline, CDR1 SGHRS and CDR2 YFSETQ. V lost 0 bases, J lost 0 bases, and 9 bases lay in between. The CDR3 loop spans 15 amino acids. CDR3 sequence (DNA): TGCGCCAGCAGCTTGGGAGGGACAATGAACACTGAAGCTTTCTTT. It yields the protein CASSLGGTMNTEAFF.

This chain uses TRBV5-1 with TRBJ2-3; 7 bases line up with TRBD2. Germline CDR1 and CDR2: SGHRS and YFSETQ. The V segment lost 0 bases and the J segment 2 bases; nucleotides outside the gene matches: 6. This CDR3 has 16 amino acids. DNA for the CDR3: TGCGCCAGCAGCTTGGTGGCGGGAGCCCCCACAGATACGCAGTATTTT. It is translated as CASSLVAGAPTDTQYF.

Only a few counts were recorded for this clone. The CDR3 DNA reads as TGTGCCAGCAGTGAAACCAGGGGGGAAAAACTGTTTTTT. This translates into CASSETRGEKLFF. The chain couples TRBV2 to TRBJ1-4; 7 bases map to TRBD1. The CDR3 length is 13 residues. Trimming cost V 2 bases and J 8 bases; bases outside gene matches: 2. Germline loops: CDR1 SNHLY, CDR2 FYNNEI.

The V gene is TRBV5-4, the J gene TRBJ2-2; possible D gene TRBD1, 5 bases. V was trimmed by 4 bases and J by 2 bases, leaving 15 bases between them. CDR1 SGHNT and CDR2 YYREEE come from the germline V gene (reference sequence). This CDR3 has 16 amino acids. CDR3 residues: CASSLTGAQNTGELFF. CDR3 sequence (DNA): TGTGCCAGCAGCCTAACAGGAGCTCAAAACACCGGGGAGCTGTTTTTT.